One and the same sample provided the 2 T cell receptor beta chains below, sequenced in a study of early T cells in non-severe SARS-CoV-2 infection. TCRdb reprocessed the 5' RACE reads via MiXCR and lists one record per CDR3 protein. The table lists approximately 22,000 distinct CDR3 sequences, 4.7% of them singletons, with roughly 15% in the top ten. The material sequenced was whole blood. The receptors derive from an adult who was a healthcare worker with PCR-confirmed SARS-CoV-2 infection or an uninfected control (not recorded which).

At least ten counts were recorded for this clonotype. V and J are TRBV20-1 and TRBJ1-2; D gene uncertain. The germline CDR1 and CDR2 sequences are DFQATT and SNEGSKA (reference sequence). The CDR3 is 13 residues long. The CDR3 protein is CSLRTVGVYGYTF. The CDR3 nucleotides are TGCAGCCTCAGGACGGTGGGCGTCTATGGCTACACCTTC.

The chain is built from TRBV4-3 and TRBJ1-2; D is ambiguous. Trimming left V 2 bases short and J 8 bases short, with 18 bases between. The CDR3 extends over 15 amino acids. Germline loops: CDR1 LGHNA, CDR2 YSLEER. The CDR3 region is CASSQSGSQLRGYTF. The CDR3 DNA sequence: TGCGCCAGCAGCCAATCCGGGTCCCAGTTGAGAGGCTACACCTTC.